This T cell receptor (beta chain) emerged from a study of T-cell reconstitution after alpha-beta-depleted transplantation in children. TCRbeta library preparation incorporated unique molecular identifiers. One entry per CDR3 protein, called by TCRdb with MiXCR from the PCR reads. The table has around 500,000 distinct CDR3 sequences, roughly 23% seen once; the top ten hold about 14%. The CDR3 has 13 amino acids. In germline, CDR1 is WSHSY, CDR2 SAAADI. V was clipped by 4 bases and J by 0 bases, with 6 bases between them. The chain has TRBV10-2 and TRBJ2-5; possibly TRBD2 for D (5 bases). The sequencing here drew on PBMCs, mostly from graft donor cells, taken 360 days after TCRalphabeta/CD19-depleted stem cell transplant. The sequence came from a boy under two years old who had a stem cell transplant for acute myeloid leukemia, so the T cells may come from the graft donor. CDR3 in DNA: TGCGCCAGCAGTGGGGAGTACCAAGAGACCCAGTACTTC. It specifies CASSGEYQETQYF.